This TCR beta chain was retrieved from a study of T cell repertoires in cytomegalovirus infection. Ten or more counts support this clonotype. What it recognizes is unknown. The CDR3 consists of 15 residues. Germline CDR1 is SEHNR and CDR2 is FQNEAQ (reference sequence). V lost 3 bases to trimming and J lost 3 bases; unmatched junction nucleotides: 2. Each CDR3 protein gets one entry after TCRdb re-called the reads with MiXCR. The table shows about 830,000 distinct CDR3 sequences, with around a third occurring only once. The sequencing used cultured CD8+ T cells from PBMCs, collected from culture after CMV antigen stimulation. The sequence derives from a human donor in good health (CMV status not recorded). Some clones in this sample may be carry-over from other donors' samples. This chain uses TRBV7-9 with TRBJ2-2; TRBD2 matches 9 bases. This chain's CDR3 is CASSLLAGYTGELFF. For the CDR3, the DNA is TGTGCCAGCAGCTTGCTAGCGGGGTACACCGGGGAGCTGTTTTTT.